The 14 T cell receptor beta chains in this list originate from one sample, sequenced in a study of T-cell memory formation after mild COVID-19. In TCRdb, the 5' RACE reads were re-called with MiXCR into one record per CDR3 protein. The table shows fewer than 700,000 distinct CDR3 sequences, with less than 25% occurring only once. The sample consisted of PBMCs or a T cell subset sorted from them (not recorded which). The receptors shown here come from an adult woman who had mild COVID-19 (a few samples of this study predate the infection). Cell type and time point are not known.

The chain combines TRBV5-5 with TRBJ2-1, with D perhaps assigned TRBD1 or TRBD2 (5 bases each). The CDR3 length is 15 residues. Trimming cost V 2 bases and J 5 bases, with 14 bases left between them. Germline V CDR1 and CDR2: SGHKS, YYEKEE (reference sequence). The CDR3 here is CASSLAGTKDNEQFF. CDR3 nucleotides: TGTGCCAGCAGCTTAGCCGGGACCAAAGACAATGAGCAGTTCTTC. Using reference TRBV5-5 and TRBJ2-1 for the parts outside the CDR3, the full variable domain is DAGVTQSPTHLIKTRGQQVTLRCSPISGHKSVSWYQQVLGQGPQFIFQYYEKEERGRGNFPDRFSARQFPNYSSELNVNALLLGDSALYLCASSLAGTKDNEQFFGPGTRLTVL.

V is TRBV6-5 and J is TRBJ1-6, with D unclear. The V end lost 1 base, the J end lost 5 bases, and 9 bases lay between the germline ends. From germline, CDR1 is MNHEY and CDR2 SVGAGI. CDR3 length: 15 amino acids. The CDR3 sequence: CASSYWVEDNSPLHF. The DNA of the CDR3 is TGTGCCAGCAGTTACTGGGTTGAGGATAATTCACCCCTCCACTTT.

This clonotype was recorded a few times. The chain links TRBV20-1 to TRBJ2-3; D is unclear. CDR1 is DFQATT, CDR2 SNEGSKA, per germline (reference sequence). The CDR3 totals 15 residues. V was cut by 2 bases and J by 0 bases, with 12 bases left in between. The CDR3 is CSARPLTYSTDTQYF. In nucleotides, the CDR3 is TGCAGTGCTAGACCCCTTACGTATAGCACAGATACGCAGTATTTT.

This clonotype was recorded many times. This chain links TRBV7-9 with TRBJ2-3; the D is unclear. The V gene lost 2 bases and the J gene lost 2 bases, with 2 bases spanning the gap. This CDR3 is 12 amino acids long. Germline CDR1 reads SEHNR; CDR2 reads FQNEAQ (reference sequence). The CDR3 sequence is CASSLLTDTQYF. CDR3 bases: TGTGCCAGCAGCTTACTCACAGATACGCAGTATTTT.

In this sample, this clonotype turned up a few times. This chain links TRBV12-3 or TRBV12-4 with TRBJ1-2, with a weak D call TRBD1 (5 bases). CDR3 length equals 14 residues. The germline V and J ends were trimmed by 1 base and 6 bases, with 12 bases remaining between them. DNA for the CDR3: TGTGCCAGCAGTTTAGGAACGGAGGGGAATGGCTACACCTTC. Its protein product is CASSLGTEGNGYTF.

V is TRBV14 and J is TRBJ2-7; D unclear. The V gene's germline CDR1 is SGHDN and CDR2 FVKESK. The CDR3 runs 13 residues. V lost 3 bases to trimming and J lost 5 bases, with 11 bases between them. CDR3 nucleotides: TGTGCCAGCAGCCAGTTTTCTAGTAACGAGCAGTACTTC. It yields the protein CASSQFSSNEQYF.

This clonotype was observed a few times. This chain links TRBV7-8 with TRBJ1-2, with D maybe TRBD1 (5 bases). The V gene lost 1 base and the J gene lost 5 bases, with 14 bases spanning the gap. This CDR3 is 15 amino acids long. Germline CDR1 reads SGHVS; CDR2 reads FQNEAQ. This chain's CDR3 is CASSLVDSKGYGYTF. CDR3 bases: TGTGCCAGCAGCTTAGTCGACAGCAAAGGATATGGCTACACCTTC.

This sequence joins TRBV15 and TRBJ1-1, with D perhaps TRBD1 (6 bases). Germline V gene data show CDR1 as LNHNV and CDR2 as YYDKDF (reference sequence). The CDR3 runs 15 residues. Trimming took off 5 bases at V and 5 bases at J, with 18 bases between the two ends. The CDR3 sequence: CATSRTGGAGTEAFF. In DNA form, the CDR3 reads TGTGCCACCAGCCGAACCGGGGGCGCGGGAACTGAAGCTTTCTTT.

This clonotype was seen only a few times. This rearrangement joins TRBV20-1 to TRBJ2-5, with D tentatively TRBD1 or TRBD2 (6 bases each). Germline values: CDR1 DFQATT, CDR2 SNEGSKA (reference sequence). V was clipped by 6 bases and J by 5 bases, with 16 bases between them. This CDR3 is built from 13 residues. In DNA, the CDR3 is TGCAGTGCGCGCGGGACATCTAGGGAGACCCAGTACTTC. Its translation is CSARGTSRETQYF.

The chain joins TRBV6-5 to TRBJ2-7; 13 bases line up with TRBD2. CDR3 length: 19 residues. From germline, CDR1 is MNHEY and CDR2 SVGAGI. With 2 bases clipped from V and 5 bases from J, the junction kept 15 bases outside the gene matches. The CDR3, as DNA: TGTGCCAGCAGTTACACGAATCCGGGACTAGCGGGGAGTTACAACGAGCAGTACTTC. Translation: CASSYTNPGLAGSYNEQYF.

In its sample, this clonotype was seen a few times. The CDR3 sequence: CAWSRARVVGPYEQYF. The CDR3 DNA reads as TGTGCCTGGAGCCGCGCGCGTGTTGTGGGCCCCTACGAGCAGTACTTC. The J gene is TRBJ2-7, the V gene TRBV30; D ambiguous. Trimming removed 3 bases from V and 2 bases from J, with 20 bases in between. Per the germline V gene, CDR1 is GTSNPN and CDR2 is SVGIG (reference sequence). The CDR3 covers 16 residues.

This rearrangement joins TRBV6-5 to TRBJ2-7; D is tentatively TRBD1 or TRBD2 (6 bases each). CDR1 MNHEY and CDR2 SVGAGI come from the germline V gene. The CDR3 consists of 15 residues. V was clipped by 2 bases and J by 3 bases, with 14 bases between them. The CDR3 sequence is CASSYLLGGRYEQYF. The CDR3 DNA reads TGTGCCAGCAGTTACCTCCTGGGGGGCCGCTACGAGCAGTACTTC.

The chain couples TRBV7-2 to TRBJ1-2; D remains unclear. Trimming stripped 1 base from V and 2 bases from J, with 11 bases between. The CDR3 totals 15 residues. Germline V gives CDR1 SGHTA, CDR2 FQGNSA. The CDR3 DNA reads TGTGCCAGCAGCTTAGAATCCGGGCAGAACTATGGCTACACCTTC. Amino acid sequence: CASSLESGQNYGYTF.

This sequence joins TRBV11-2 and TRBJ1-5, with TRBD1 matching 8 bases. V shed 2 bases and J 7 bases; nucleotides not matched to a gene: 4. CDR3 length equals 14 residues. Germline CDR1 SGHAT, CDR2 FQNNGV. The chain's CDR3 is CASSLSRQGQPQHF. The CDR3 nucleotides read TGTGCCAGCAGCTTAAGTAGACAGGGGCAGCCCCAGCATTTT.